This T cell receptor beta chain was recovered during a study of blood T cell repertoires in COVID-19. About the research overall: Donors in the United States, Italy and Spain gave samples during acute or convalescent COVID-19. PBMCs, B-cell-depleted T cells, or T cells were the source of the cDNA or gDNA that made up the material.

From germline, CDR1 is SGHNT and CDR2 YYREEE (reference sequence). The CDR3 is 15 residues long. The V end lost 0 bases, the J end lost 4 bases, and 11 bases lay between the germline ends. This clone was detected only a few times. In the original analysis: Nucleated cell counts were estimated from reference gene primer amplification. The assay was immunoSEQ multiplex PCR, and TCRdb's table has in-frame clones only and misses some. The DNA was the basis for D and trimming; V, J and clone size are from that table. The table records under 300,000 clones, 65% to 85% of them present only once. Sequences were obtained from peripheral blood. The V call is TRBV5-4, the J call TRBJ1-5, with a tentative D call TRBD1 (5 bases). The receptor's source is a woman between 40 and 55 years old who had recovered from COVID-19. The CDR3 bases are TGTGCCAGCAGCTTGGCGCCTCAGGGTAATCAGCCCCAGCATTTT. Protein sequence: CASSLAPQGNQPQHF. Complete variable domain (other parts from reference TRBV5-4 and TRBJ1-5): ETGVTQSPTHLIKTRGQQVTLRCSSQSGHNTVSWYQQALGQGPQFIFQYYREEENGRGNFPPRFSGLQFPNYSSELNVNALELDDSALYLCASSLAPQGNQPQHFGDGTRLSIL.